This T cell receptor beta chain was found in a study of blood T cells in healthy people across ages. The V gene lost 4 bases and the J gene lost 1 base, with 7 bases spanning the gap. CDR1 is SQVTM and CDR2 is ANQGSEA in the germline V gene. The CDR3 has 12 amino acids. This clonotype was counted ten times or more. What it recognizes is unknown. Findings of the study overall: Strongly correlated with naive T cell percentage was TCR beta diversity.

Each donor was a healthy Caucasian individual from Russia, aged about 6 to 100. Peripheral blood, roughly 9.3 milliliters per donor, was collected. For the second PCR, which ran for about 6 to 11 cycles, a sample-barcoded 5' primer and a J-beta primer mix were used. TCRdb reprocessed the 5' RACE reads via MiXCR and lists one record per CDR3 protein. Altogether 1.5 million to 2 million distinct CDR3 sequences are present, approximately 32% being singletons, with the ten largest covering about 11%. Sequenced input: blood. This receptor was identified in a young woman in good health. V and J are TRBV29-1 and TRBJ2-5, with unresolved D. The CDR3 protein is CSVGVSQETQYF. The DNA of the CDR3 is TGCAGCGTTGGTGTCAGCCAAGAGACCCAGTACTTC.